This T cell receptor beta chain was observed in a study of vaccination and CD4 T cells after COVID-19. On the study more broadly: Convalescents were six males and four females, two of them Hispanic. Study findings and constraints: Sampling was limited to relatively few convalescent patients, with no early post-infection timepoints studied. SARS-CoV-2-reactive clonotypes rose nonsignificantly, with the median going from about 20 to 38.

Oncomine TCR Beta short-read sequencing was applied to DNA from cultured CD4+ T cells. TCRdb used MiXCR to reprocess the PCR reads, holding one entry per CDR3 protein. The table includes under 10,000 distinct CDR3 sequences, roughly 55% detected once. The treatment denotes: roughly 10-day PBMC culture with coronavirus spike peptide pools or control peptides (ViraFEST assay). This clonotype showed up just once. Its matching antigen is unknown. V was shortened by 6 bases and J by 6 bases, with 14 bases between the two germline ends. This CDR3 is 14 amino acids long. Germline CDR1 MDHEN, CDR2 SYDVKM. The V call is TRBV28, the J call TRBJ2-2; D is tentatively TRBD1 or TRBD2 (5 bases each). The source is a human donor who had recovered from COVID-19. The sample consisted of CD4+ T cells from blood, cultured in vitro. The CDR3 DNA sequence: TGTGCCAGCAGAATGGGGCGGGTGCCCGGGGAGCTGTTTTTT. Residues: CASRMGRVPGELFF.